This is a list of T cell receptor beta chains from one sample in a study of shared clonotypes between healthy human individuals. The table came from immunoSEQ multiplex PCR; TCRdb's copy has only in-frame clones and leaves some out. The sample includes approximately 650,000 clones, about 95% seen only once; the top ten take around 0.097%. Material for sequencing was naive CD8+ T cells sorted from blood. Receptor source: a woman aged 25 to 39 in good health. The CDR3 runs from the conserved cysteine through the conserved F or W. Each record gives: V gene, J gene, CDR3 protein.

V gene: TRBV5-1
J gene: TRBJ2-7
CDR3 protein: CASKYGTGVEEQYF

V gene: TRBV5-6
J gene: TRBJ1-1
CDR3 protein: CASSFIYRPGTEAFF

V gene: TRBV19
J gene: TRBJ2-3
CDR3 protein: CASKSGTSVADTQYF

V gene: TRBV6-1
J gene: TRBJ1-4
CDR3 protein: CASNDLPTNEKLFF

V gene: TRBV28
J gene: TRBJ2-1
CDR3 protein: CASSLSGEPYNEQFF

V gene: TRBV5-6
J gene: -
CDR3 protein: CASSFFRDHSRSYEQYF

V gene: TRBV28
J gene: TRBJ1-3
CDR3 protein: CASSLGEATIYF

V gene: TRBV29-1
J gene: TRBJ1-1
CDR3 protein: CSVEGGGLNTEAFF

V gene: TRBV5-4
J gene: TRBJ1-2
CDR3 protein: CASSSSGTRDGYTF

V gene: TRBV11-2
J gene: TRBJ2-5
CDR3 protein: CASSLVSYGFGETQYF

V gene: TRBV19
J gene: TRBJ1-5
CDR3 protein: CASSIPHRRDQPQHF

V gene: TRBV15
J gene: TRBJ1-2
CDR3 protein: CATSRDKDRIYGYTF

V gene: TRBV27
J gene: TRBJ1-2
CDR3 protein: CASSLRGPKGANYGYTF

V gene: TRBV4-1
J gene: TRBJ1-2
CDR3 protein: CASSKRDRADGYTF

V gene: TRBV21-1
J gene: TRBJ2-1
CDR3 protein: CASSKLGGSYNEQFF

V gene: TRBV4-1
J gene: TRBJ2-7
CDR3 protein: CASSQGTSSYEQYF

V gene: TRBV20-1
J gene: TRBJ2-3
CDR3 protein: CSLESIDTQYF